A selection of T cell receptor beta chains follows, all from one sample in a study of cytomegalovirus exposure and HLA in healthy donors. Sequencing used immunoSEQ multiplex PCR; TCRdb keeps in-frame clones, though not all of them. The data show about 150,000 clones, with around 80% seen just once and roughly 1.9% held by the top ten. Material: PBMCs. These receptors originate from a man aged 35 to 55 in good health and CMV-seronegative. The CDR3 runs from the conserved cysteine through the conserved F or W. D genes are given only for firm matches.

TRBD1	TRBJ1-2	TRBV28	CASSLAGTGNPYGYTF
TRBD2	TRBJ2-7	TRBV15	CATSRELAGASGEQYF
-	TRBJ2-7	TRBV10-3	CAISLERGEQYF
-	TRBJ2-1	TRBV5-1	CASRDLSGGDEQFF
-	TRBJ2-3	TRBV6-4	CASPPQKEDRTTDTQYF
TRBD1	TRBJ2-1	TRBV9	CASSPLGGQTQNEQFF
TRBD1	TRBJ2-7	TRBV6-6	CASRSTGTYEQYF
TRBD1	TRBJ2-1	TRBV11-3	CASSLDGQGANEQFF
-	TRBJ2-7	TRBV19	CASSPQGISHEQYF
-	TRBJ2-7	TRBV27	CASSLTHAYEQYF
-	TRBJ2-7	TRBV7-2	CASSLAQTSMAEQYF
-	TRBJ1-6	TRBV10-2	CASRVSPDRKYNSPLHF
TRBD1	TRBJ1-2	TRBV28	CASSSIGQGRPSWGTF
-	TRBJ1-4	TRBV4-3	CASSQVGRRGSWEKLFF
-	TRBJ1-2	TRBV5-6	CASSLTGIYGYTF
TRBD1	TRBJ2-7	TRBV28	CASSDRGYEQYF
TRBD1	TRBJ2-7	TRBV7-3	CASSFGQAHEQYF
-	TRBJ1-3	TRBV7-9	CSSSLGRRVEAGNTIYF
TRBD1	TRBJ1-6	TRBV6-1	CASSVLGTETGSPLHF
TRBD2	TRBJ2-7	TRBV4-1	CASSLTASGGYEQYF
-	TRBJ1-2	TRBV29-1	CSDDSYGYTF
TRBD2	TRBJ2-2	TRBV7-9	CASSLPSGRNTGELFF
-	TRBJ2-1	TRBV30	CAWSLLVNEQFF
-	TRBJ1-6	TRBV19	CASSIGLHNSPLHF
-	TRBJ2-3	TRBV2	CASKTRSTDTQYF
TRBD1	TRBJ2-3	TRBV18	CASSTRLGQGEADTQYF
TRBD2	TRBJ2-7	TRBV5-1	CASAPTSGTYEQYF
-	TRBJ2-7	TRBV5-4	CASSLQGSLSTSEQYF
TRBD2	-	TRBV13	CASSLPSGRGDEQYF
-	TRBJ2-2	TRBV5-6	CASSNYRSSGELFF